The clone carrying this T cell receptor beta chain was observed a handful of times. Its antigen is unidentified. This table comes from immunoSEQ multiplex PCR, and its TCRdb copy is limited to in-frame clones, with some not included. The sample lists over 120,000 clones; about 92% were seen once. The germline V gene encodes CDR1 SEHNR and CDR2 FQNEAQ (reference sequence). Losses at the gene ends were 6 bases for V and 0 bases for J; bases not matched to a gene: 9. The CDR3 is 17 residues long. This sample was taken from a study of T cell responses to AZD1222 COVID-19 vaccine. Study outcomes and limitations: Just 6 or 7 people given AZD1222 tested seropositive at baseline. Among the donors, most were white British and more were female, and clonal diversity was possibly underestimated. Spike-specific TCR breadth and depth went up after people got two AZD1222 doses. Across spike, vaccine-associated CD4 TCRs were found, dominant at 160-218 and 743-854.

The sequence derives from an adult who had recovered from COVID-19. The chain has TRBV7-9 and TRBJ1-5, with 9 bases identical to TRBD1. Here the sequenced sample was peripheral blood, taken after recovery from COVID-19. Here the CDR3 DNA reads TGTGCCAGCAGTCTCGGGACAGGGTGGTATAGCAATCAGCCCCAGCATTTT. Translated: CASSLGTGWYSNQPQHF.